This passage covers 24 T cell receptor beta chains from one sample sequenced in a study of blood T cells in healthy people across ages. A second PCR, run for 7 to 11 cycles, used a sample-barcoded 5' primer plus a J-beta primer mix. Via MiXCR, TCRdb re-called the 5' RACE reads, giving one row per CDR3 protein. The data contain hundreds of thousands of distinct CDR3 sequences, 35% to 50% of them singletons. Material: blood. These TCRs come from a man older than 75 in good health.

This clonotype was seen only once. The rearrangement uses TRBV5-1 and TRBJ2-5; 8 positions agree with TRBD2. The DNA end is more similar to TRBJ2-7, so the J call may be wrong. In germline, CDR1 is SGHRS, CDR2 YFSETQ. The length of the CDR3 is 19 residues. CDR3 bases: TGCGCCAGCAGCCGACTTCCCACTAGCGGAGCGGTCGGGGCCTACGAGCAGTACTTC. Its translation: CASSRLPTSGAVGAYEQYF.

For this clonotype: Sequence at one end of the junction differs from germline and may be a read error. This chain connects TRBV30 to TRBJ2-3; a weak D match, TRBD1 (7 bases). Germline CDR1 is GTSNPN and CDR2 is SVGIG (reference sequence). The CDR3 length is 16 residues. CDR3 in DNA: TGTGCCCGGAGCGTGGGGGGACAGTCTGACACAGATACGCAGTATTTT. It yields the protein CARSVGGQSDTDTQYF.

This clonotype has just a few counts. The chain carries TRBV27 and TRBJ2-5, with D perhaps TRBD1 or TRBD2 (5 bases each). This CDR3 is 13 amino acids long. Germline CDR1 is MNHEY and CDR2 is SMNVEV (reference sequence). V lost 11 bases and J 1 base, leaving 14 bases between the germline ends. DNA for the CDR3: TGTGCCCAGGTCGGGGCACTCCAAGAGACCCAGTACTTC. It translates to CAQVGALQETQYF.

This clonotype was seen a few times. The genes are TRBV20-1 and TRBJ2-2; D unresolved. This CDR3 region has 13 residues. Deletions cut 4 bases from V and 1 base from J, with 7 bases between. From germline, CDR1 is DFQATT and CDR2 SNEGSKA (reference sequence). The CDR3 spells CSANFQNTGELFF. The CDR3 nucleotides read TGCAGTGCTAATTTTCAGAACACCGGGGAGCTGTTTTTT.

The rearrangement uses TRBV4-3 and TRBJ1-1; 7 bases align to TRBD1. There are 16 residues in the CDR3. The V segment lost 0 bases and the J segment 7 bases; nucleotides outside the gene matches: 11. Germline V gives CDR1 LGHNA, CDR2 YSLEER. CDR3 amino acids: CASSQEGRQGRGEAFF. Written as DNA, the CDR3 is TGCGCCAGCAGCCAAGAGGGGAGACAGGGTAGGGGTGAAGCTTTCTTT.

The chain recombines TRBV27 with TRBJ2-1; D is possibly TRBD2 (6 bases). Judging by the DNA end, TRBJ2-7 fits better; the J call may be wrong. CDR1 is MNHEY and CDR2 is SMNVEV in the germline V gene (reference sequence). The CDR3 spans 15 residues. The CDR3 bases are TGTGCCAGCACTCTGGCCGGGAGAGTATACGATGAGCAGTACTTC. Its translation: CASTLAGRVYDEQYF.

This clonotype was recorded a few times. The rearrangement links TRBV29-1 to TRBJ1-2; D may be TRBD1 (6 bases). Per the germline V gene, CDR1 is SQVTM and CDR2 is ANQGSEA. The CDR3 sequence is 14 residues long. With 3 bases removed from V and 9 bases from J, the gap between germline ends came to 20 bases. CDR3 sequence (DNA): TGCAGCGTTGACCGGGCAGGGGCCTCATTAAGCTACACCTTC. This translates into CSVDRAGASLSYTF.

This clonotype has a count of ten or more. The V and J genes are TRBV29-1 and TRBJ2-3; 9 positions agree with TRBD2. Losses at the gene ends were 3 bases for V and 8 bases for J; bases not matched to a gene: 6. There are 13 residues in the CDR3. The V gene's germline CDR1 is SQVTM and CDR2 ANQGSEA. CDR3 bases: TGCAGCGTTGATGCTAGCGGGACCTCTACGCAGTATTTT. Translation gives CSVDASGTSTQYF.

The rearrangement uses TRBV7-2 and TRBJ2-7; 7 bases match TRBD2. CDR3 length: 15 residues. Germline CDR1 SGHTA, CDR2 FQGNSA. Germline trimming cut 5 bases from V and 0 bases from J; bases unmatched to any gene: 7. The CDR3 DNA is TGTGCCAGCAGCCGAGGGGAGGGGTCCTCCTACGAGCAGTACTTC. It is translated as CASSRGEGSSYEQYF.

There are a few counts of this clonotype. The junction does not match germline at one end; this may be a read error. The chain has TRBV27 and TRBJ2-7; D is possibly TRBD1 (7 bases). This CDR3 is built from 17 residues. Looked up from germline, CDR1 is MNHEY and CDR2 is SMNVEV (reference sequence). CDR3 residues: CDSSLFGRAGGPYEQYF. The CDR3 DNA sequence: TGTGACAGCAGTTTATTTGGTCGGGCAGGGGGGCCCTACGAGCAGTACTTC.

The gene calls are TRBV6-6 and TRBJ1-2, with 7 bases identical to TRBD1. CDR3 length equals 15 residues. V shed 5 bases, J shed 2 bases, and the junction held 8 bases outside the gene matches. Germline V gene sequence: CDR1 MNHNY, CDR2 SVGAGI (reference sequence). CDR3 loop: CASSNQGGPNYGYTF. CDR3 nucleotides: TGTGCCAGCAGTAACCAGGGGGGCCCCAACTATGGCTACACCTTC.

The V call is TRBV25-1, the J call TRBJ2-7; the D gene is possibly TRBD2 (6 bases). The germline V gene has CDR1 MGHDK and CDR2 SYGVNS. CDR3 length equals 12 residues. V lost 7 bases and J 6 bases, leaving 13 bases between the germline ends. Written as DNA, the CDR3 is TGTGCCAGCACCGGAGGGTCAGGCGAGCAGTACTTC. It encodes CASTGGSGEQYF.

The rearrangement joins TRBV7-9 to TRBJ2-7; D is ambiguous. Germline V lookup: CDR1 SEHNR, CDR2 FQNEAQ (reference sequence). The CDR3 totals 15 residues. V was shortened by 3 bases and J by 2 bases, with 14 bases between the two germline ends. This chain's CDR3 is CASSFDGPRTYEQYF. For the CDR3, the DNA is TGTGCCAGCAGCTTTGACGGTCCGAGGACCTACGAGCAGTACTTC.

This clonotype was counted a few times. V gene TRBV4-1 combines with J gene TRBJ2-3; D is uncertain. V dropped 4 bases and J dropped 2 bases, with 10 bases sitting between them. The CDR3 is 14 amino acids. Germline assignment: CDR1 MGHRA and CDR2 YSYEKL. The CDR3, as DNA: TGCGCCAGCAGCCCCGGCAGCCTCACAGATACGCAGTATTTT. Its translation is CASSPGSLTDTQYF.

This clonotype was seen many times. The chain joins TRBV20-1 to TRBJ1-1; D call uncertain. Germline CDR1 DFQATT, CDR2 SNEGSKA (reference sequence). This CDR3 has 15 residues. V lost 7 bases and J 3 bases, leaving 21 bases between the germline ends. For the CDR3, the DNA is TGCAGTGGGGTGGGCCCCGTGGTAGGTTACACTGAAGCTTTCTTT. Its translation: CSGVGPVVGYTEAFF.

This clonotype was found once. V and J are TRBV27 and TRBJ2-1; possible D gene TRBD2, 6 bases. The V gene's germline CDR1 is MNHEY and CDR2 SMNVEV (reference sequence). This CDR3 is 19 amino acids long. The ends were cut back, 7 bases at V and 0 bases at J, with 25 bases in the middle. The DNA for the CDR3 is TGTGCCAGCACCTCGCGGGGTTCCGGACAATTCAGCTCCTACAATGAGCAGTTCTTC. Translated, it gives CASTSRGSGQFSSYNEQFF.

Only a few counts were recorded for this clonotype. The chain combines TRBV7-2 with TRBJ2-6; D gene unclear. Germline V gene lookup returns CDR1 SGHTA and CDR2 FQGNSA. This CDR3 has 16 amino acids. Trimming stripped 5 bases from V and 0 bases from J, with 11 bases between. CDR3 coding DNA: TGTGCCAGCAGCCCCAATTGGGCCTCTGGGGCCAACGTCCTGACTTTC. This gives the protein CASSPNWASGANVLTF. Full variable domain (rest looked up from reference TRBV7-2 and TRBJ2-6): GAGVSQSPSNKVTEKGKDVELRCDPISGHTALYWYRQSLGQGLEFLIYFQGNSAPDKSGLPSDRFSAERTGGSVSTLTIQRTQQEDSAVYLCASSPNWASGANVLTFGAGSRLTVL.

The chain carries TRBV12-5 and TRBJ2-5; TRBD2 aligns across 7 bases. Germline CDR1 is LGHNT and CDR2 is FRNRAP. The CDR3 is 13 amino acids. The junction had 2 bases not matched to a gene; V was cut back by 2 bases and J by 5 bases. For the CDR3, the DNA is TGTGCTAGTGGTTTGACTAGCGAGGAGACCCAGTACTTC. Protein sequence: CASGLTSEETQYF.

This clonotype was seen ten or more times. This chain uses TRBV29-1 with TRBJ1-2; 7 bases map to TRBD1. V was clipped by 5 bases and J by 6 bases; unmatched bases: 3. In germline, CDR1 is SQVTM, CDR2 ANQGSEA. The CDR3 contains 11 residues. CDR3 sequence: CSVQTGNGYTF. CDR3 coding DNA: TGCAGCGTTCAGACAGGGAATGGCTACACCTTC.

This clonotype was recorded at least ten times. The chain couples TRBV12-3 or TRBV12-4 to TRBJ1-2, with D perhaps matching TRBD1 (5 bases). Between the trimmed V and J ends, which lost 3 bases and 5 bases, there was a span of 13 bases. This CDR3 comprises 14 residues. CDR3 protein: CASSLRGIVYGYTF. The CDR3, as DNA: TGTGCCAGCAGTTTGAGGGGAATAGTGTATGGCTACACCTTC.

The chain has TRBV24-1 and TRBJ2-1; 12 bases fit TRBD1. Trimming cost V 4 bases and J 10 bases; bases outside gene matches: 7. The CDR3 is 15 amino acids. The germline CDR1 and CDR2 sequences are KGHDR and SFDVKD. CDR3 sequence: CATSDSGQGAREQFF. The CDR3 nucleotides are TGTGCCACCAGTGACTCGGGACAGGGGGCTCGGGAGCAGTTCTTC.

CDR3 protein: CASSQTTTGQQYF. CDR3 in DNA: TGCGCCAGCAGCCAAACGACGACTGGGCAGCAGTACTTC. The V and J genes are TRBV4-3 and TRBJ2-7, with D unresolved. Per germline, CDR1 LGHNA and CDR2 YSLEER. This CDR3 is built from 13 residues. Between the trimmed V and J ends, which lost 2 bases and 8 bases, there was a span of 13 bases.

A word on this clonotype: Relative to the germline gene, one junction end is altered; a read error may explain this. The chain combines TRBV4-3 with TRBJ2-7; no firm D call. CDR3 length equals 16 residues. The germline CDR1 and CDR2 sequences are LGHNA and YSLEER. CDR3 in DNA: TGCGCCGGCAGCCAAGGTTGGCAGTTTGGGACCTACGAGCAGTACTTC. Translation: CAGSQGWQFGTYEQYF.

The rearrangement links TRBV29-1 to TRBJ1-5; D unclear. The CDR3 loop spans 13 amino acids. V was clipped by 4 bases and J by 4 bases, with 11 bases between them. Germline CDR1 reads SQVTM; CDR2 reads ANQGSEA. CDR3 protein: CSVGAQQNQPQHF. The CDR3 DNA reads as TGCAGCGTTGGTGCACAGCAAAATCAGCCCCAGCATTTT.